Below are 30 T cell receptor beta chains sequenced from a single sample in a study of cytomegalovirus exposure and HLA in healthy donors. Profiling relied on immunoSEQ multiplex PCR, and the TCRdb table lists in-frame clones only, not all of them. This sample has around 160,000 clones, with around four fifths found just once. Source material: PBMCs. These receptors all stem from a man aged 30-40 years in good health and CMV-seropositive.

V and J are TRBV5-4 and TRBJ1-2; 10 bases line up with TRBD1. Germline V lookup: CDR1 SGHNT, CDR2 YYREEE (reference sequence). This CDR3 is 13 amino acids long. Trimming cost V 3 bases and J 4 bases; bases outside gene matches: 0. CDR3 in DNA: TGTGCCAGCAGCTGGGACAGGGGCTATGGCTACACCTTC. Translation gives CASSWDRGYGYTF.

This clone was seen a single time. The J gene is TRBJ1-4, the V gene TRBV4-2; TRBD1 matches at 9 bases. With 1 base clipped from V and 8 bases from J, the junction kept 8 bases outside the gene matches. Germline assignment: CDR1 LGHNA and CDR2 YNFKEQ. This CDR3 has 16 amino acids. The CDR3 here is CASSQGAQGANEKLFF. The CDR3 DNA reads as TGTGCCAGCAGCCAAGGGGCACAGGGGGCGAACGAAAAACTGTTTTTT.

The chain uses TRBV6-6 and TRBJ2-7; 9 nucleotides match TRBD1. The V gene's germline CDR1 is MNHNY and CDR2 SVGAGI (reference sequence). The CDR3 is 14 amino acids. The V gene end was trimmed by 6 bases and the J gene end by 4 bases; junction bases not matched to a gene: 7. This CDR3 is CASRSRDRAYEQYF. The CDR3 nucleotides are TGTGCCAGCAGGAGCCGGGACAGGGCTTACGAGCAGTACTTC.

This rearrangement joins TRBV7-2 to TRBJ2-1, with 8 positions matching TRBD2. CDR1 is SGHTA, CDR2 FQGNSA, per germline. The CDR3 consists of 17 residues. Losses at the gene ends were 6 bases for V and 4 bases for J; bases not matched to a gene: 14. CDR3 loop: CASRPRGAGGEYNEQFF. The CDR3 region has the DNA TGTGCCAGCAGGCCACGAGGGGCGGGGGGAGAATACAATGAGCAGTTCTTC.

This clone was seen once. The V gene is TRBV5-1, the J gene TRBJ2-3; possible D gene TRBD1, 6 bases. Germline CDR1 reads SGHRS; CDR2 reads YFSETQ. The CDR3 sequence is 16 residues long. Trimming took off 3 bases at V and 0 bases at J, with 14 bases between the two ends. Here the CDR3 DNA reads TGCGCCAGCAGCTCGGGACGGACAGCTAGCACAGATACGCAGTATTTT. It codes for CASSSGRTASTDTQYF.

The chain links TRBV7-2 to TRBJ2-7, with 8 bases aligning to TRBD1. Germline trimming cut 5 bases from V and 2 bases from J; bases unmatched to any gene: 2. Germline CDR1 is SGHTA and CDR2 is FQGNSA. The CDR3 has 13 residues. The CDR3 here is CASSADRAYEQYF. Here the CDR3 DNA reads TGTGCCAGCAGCGCGGACAGGGCCTACGAGCAGTACTTC.

The chain has TRBV4-2 and TRBJ2-3; D remains ambiguous. V lost 0 bases to trimming and J lost 0 bases, with 10 bases between them. The germline CDR1 and CDR2 sequences are LGHNA and YNFKEQ. The CDR3 consists of 16 residues. CDR3 residues: CASSQELGPSTDTQYF. For the CDR3, the DNA is TGTGCCAGCAGCCAAGAGTTGGGCCCTAGCACAGATACGCAGTATTTT.

The chain joins TRBV4-3 to TRBJ2-3, with D perhaps matching TRBD2 (6 bases). Looked up from germline, CDR1 is LGHNA and CDR2 is YSLEER. This CDR3 has 16 amino acids. V was trimmed by 0 bases and J by 4 bases, leaving 14 bases between them. CDR3 DNA: TGCGCCAGCAGCCAAGAATGGACTACCGGCGCAGATACGCAGTATTTT. It codes for CASSQEWTTGADTQYF.

Here the CDR3 reads CASATGDGTQYF. CDR3 bases: TGTGCCAGCGCTACGGGGGACGGGACCCAGTACTTC. This chain uses TRBV5-6 with TRBJ2-5; maybe TRBD2 (6 bases). The CDR3 spans 12 residues. Germline V CDR1 and CDR2: SGHDT, YYEEEE. With 7 bases removed from V and 7 bases from J, the gap between germline ends came to 14 bases.

The chain has TRBV2 and TRBJ1-5; 8 bases fit TRBD1. The ends lost 6 bases at V and 7 bases at J; junction bases unmatched: 8. This CDR3 has 14 amino acids. CDR1 and CDR2 (germline): SNHLY, FYNNEI. The CDR3 spells CASRTDRGPQPQHF. CDR3 nucleotides: TGTGCCAGCAGGACAGACAGGGGACCCCAGCCCCAGCATTTT.

The genes are TRBV7-9 and TRBJ2-5, with 7 nucleotides matching TRBD1. CDR3 length: 16 amino acids. CDR1 is SEHNR, CDR2 FQNEAQ, per germline (reference sequence). Trimming at V came to 3 bases and at J to 5 bases, leaving 12 bases not matched to a gene. The CDR3 bases are TGTGCCAGCAGCTTCTATAGGGACAGCCTTGGGGAGACCCAGTACTTC. It specifies CASSFYRDSLGETQYF.

This sequence joins TRBV9 and TRBJ2-2, with D perhaps matching TRBD1 (7 bases). CDR1 is SGDLS, CDR2 YYNGEE, per germline. There are 15 residues in the CDR3. V was shortened by 5 bases and J by 5 bases, with 16 bases between the two germline ends. CDR3 nucleotides: TGTGCCAGCAGTACTCATCAGGGGGGAACCGGGGAGCTGTTTTTT. Protein: CASSTHQGGTGELFF.

V is TRBV6-5 and J is TRBJ2-6; D is perhaps TRBD1 (5 bases). V lost 7 bases to trimming and J lost 1 base, with 5 bases between them. Germline assignment: CDR1 MNHEY and CDR2 SVGAGI. This CDR3 is built from 13 residues. The CDR3 reads CASTGSGANVLTF. The CDR3 DNA reads TGTGCCAGCACAGGGTCTGGGGCCAACGTCCTGACTTTC.

This sequence joins TRBV4-3 and TRBJ2-1; perhaps TRBD2 as D (6 bases). V lost 0 bases and J lost 5, with 17 bases in between. CDR1 LGHNA and CDR2 YSLEER come from the germline V gene. The CDR3 length is 17 residues. CDR3 in amino acids: CASSQDPSGVFDNEQFF. For the CDR3, the DNA is TGCGCCAGCAGCCAAGATCCATCGGGGGTGTTCGACAATGAGCAGTTCTTC.

The chain has TRBV6-1 and TRBJ2-4, with D perhaps matching TRBD1 (7 bases). CDR1 is MNHNS and CDR2 is SASEGT in the germline V gene. Trimming cost V 2 bases and J 6 bases, with 14 bases left between them. The CDR3 is 15 residues long. The CDR3 DNA reads TGTGCCAGCAGTGAATTTGGCAGGGGGGCAAACATTCAGTACTTC. It codes for CASSEFGRGANIQYF.

This sequence joins TRBV4-3 and TRBJ2-1; TRBD1 matches at 9 bases. This CDR3 spans 16 amino acids. In germline, CDR1 is LGHNA, CDR2 YSLEER. V lost 4 bases to trimming and J lost 5 bases; unmatched junction nucleotides: 9. The CDR3: CASSPYTGGENNEQFF. In nucleotides, the CDR3 is TGCGCCAGCAGCCCTTATACAGGGGGCGAAAACAATGAGCAGTTCTTC.

In the case of this clone: A read error may be the cause here, since a much bigger clone is one base away. This chain joins TRBV6-1 and TRBJ1-6; 9 nucleotides align to TRBD1. Germline CDR1 MNHNS, CDR2 SASEGT. The J segment lost 17 bases and the V segment lost 4 bases, leaving 21 bases of the junction unmatched. CDR3 length equals 17 residues. In DNA form, the CDR3 reads TGTGCCAGCAGTGCCCGTTTTGGGGACAGGGATTCTTCCCCCTTCCACTTT. This codes for CASSARFGDRDSSPFHF.

This clone has a single count. This chain connects TRBV28 to TRBJ1-4, with no clear D. The CDR3 has 12 residues. Germline CDR1 and CDR2: MDHEN and SYDVKM. V lost 6 bases and J lost 2, with 4 bases in between. This CDR3 is CASRYTNEKLFF. The CDR3 DNA sequence: TGTGCCAGCAGGTATACTAATGAAAAACTGTTTTTT.

The genes are TRBV2 and TRBJ2-4, with TRBD1 identical over 10 bases. With 6 bases clipped from V and 5 bases from J, the junction kept 1 base outside the gene matches. The germline gives CDR1 SNHLY, CDR2 FYNNEI. This CDR3 comprises 13 residues. This CDR3 reads CASSGTGENIQYF. CDR3 nucleotides: TGTGCCAGCAGCGGGACAGGGGAAAACATTCAGTACTTC. The full variable domain, its missing parts supplied by reference TRBV2 and TRBJ2-4, is EPEVTQTPSHQVTQMGQEVILRCVPISNHLYFYWYRQILGQKVEFLVSFYNNEISEKSEIFDDQFSVERPDGSNFTLKIRSTKLEDSAMYFCASSGTGENIQYFGAGTRLSVL.

The rearrangement uses TRBV19 and TRBJ2-7; 7 nucleotides line up with TRBD2. Unmatched junction bases numbered 11, after V lost 7 bases and J lost 2 bases. The length of the CDR3 is 15 residues. From germline, CDR1 is LNHDA and CDR2 SQIVND (reference sequence). In nucleotides, the CDR3 is TGTGCCAGTACCGCGGGAGTGGGGGGAACCTACGAGCAGTACTTC. This sequence encodes CASTAGVGGTYEQYF.

The V and J genes are TRBV9 and TRBJ2-5; a weak D match, TRBD2 (6 bases). This CDR3 spans 14 amino acids. In germline, CDR1 is SGDLS, CDR2 YYNGEE. Trimming pared 4 bases from V and 7 bases from J, leaving 17 bases between. The CDR3 sequence: CASSLGTPGGTQYF. Written as DNA, the CDR3 is TGTGCCAGCAGCCTCGGAACCCCCGGGGGGACCCAGTACTTC. The whole variable domain, remainder taken from reference TRBV9 and TRBJ2-5, is DSGVTQTPKHLITATGQRVTLRCSPRSGDLSVYWYQQSLDQGLQFLIQYYNGEERAKGNILERFSAQQFPDLHSELNLSSLELGDSALYFCASSLGTPGGTQYFGPGTRLLVL.

The chain employs TRBV4-3 and TRBJ2-1; 7 positions agree with TRBD1. The germline V gene has CDR1 LGHNA and CDR2 YSLEER. This CDR3 is 16 amino acids long. V dropped 0 bases and J dropped 5; count of bases not matched to a gene: 7. The CDR3: CASSQDYGTVDNEQFF. The CDR3 DNA is TGCGCCAGCAGCCAAGATTACGGGACAGTAGACAATGAGCAGTTCTTC.

This clone has just a few counts. The V gene is TRBV5-1, the J gene TRBJ2-2; 9 bases are shared with TRBD2. V shed 3 bases and J 7 bases; nucleotides not matched to a gene: 4. The CDR3 is made up of 14 amino acids. Germline lookup yields CDR1 SGHRS and CDR2 YFSETQ. The CDR3 reads CASSSMTSGGELFF. The CDR3 DNA is TGCGCCAGCAGCTCAATGACTAGCGGCGGGGAGCTGTTTTTT.

The J gene is TRBJ2-7, the V gene TRBV5-5; perhaps TRBD1 as D (5 bases). The V gene lost 0 bases and the J gene lost 0 bases, with 16 bases spanning the gap. This CDR3 is 17 amino acids long. Germline V gene lookup returns CDR1 SGHKS and CDR2 YYEKEE (reference sequence). The CDR3 region is CASSLAIGAQYSYEQYF. The CDR3 nucleotides are TGTGCCAGCAGCTTGGCGATAGGGGCTCAATACTCCTACGAGCAGTACTTC.

The chain carries TRBV4-1 and TRBJ2-1, with 10 bases identical to TRBD2. With 1 base clipped from V and 8 bases from J, the junction kept 5 bases outside the gene matches. The CDR3 has 15 amino acids. The germline CDR1 and CDR2 sequences are MGHRA and YSYEKL. CDR3 nucleotide sequence: TGCGCCAGCAGCCAAGTCGGCACTAGCGGGGATGAGCAGTTCTTC. The encoded protein is CASSQVGTSGDEQFF.

The chain links TRBV11-2 to TRBJ1-1, with D maybe TRBD1 (5 bases). Trimming left V 6 bases short and J 3 bases short, with 11 bases between. This CDR3 is 13 amino acids long. Germline assignment: CDR1 SGHAT and CDR2 FQNNGV. Here the CDR3 reads CASSDLRDTEAFF. CDR3 in DNA: TGTGCCAGCAGTGACCTCAGGGACACTGAAGCTTTCTTT.

This sequence joins TRBV10-3 and TRBJ1-3; D unresolved. Germline CDR1 reads ENHRY; CDR2 reads SYGVKD. This CDR3 is built from 14 residues. V lost 3 bases to trimming and J lost 0 bases, with 6 bases between them. The DNA of the CDR3 is TGTGCCATCAGTGATGCCAGCTCTGGAAACACCATATATTTT. Protein sequence: CAISDASSGNTIYF.

The chain couples TRBV6-5 to TRBJ1-3; D may be TRBD1 (6 bases). The CDR3 covers 16 residues. Looked up from germline, CDR1 is MNHEY and CDR2 is SVGAGI. The V end was cut by 0 bases, the J end by 0 bases, with 9 bases between. The CDR3 bases are TGTGCCAGCAGTTACTCGACAGGACTCTCTGGAAACACCATATATTTT. Protein sequence: CASSYSTGLSGNTIYF.

The chain combines TRBV5-4 with TRBJ2-7; TRBD2 agrees at 12 bases. Losses at the gene ends were 4 bases for V and 0 bases for J; bases not matched to a gene: 11. The CDR3 is 18 residues long. Germline V gene sequence: CDR1 SGHNT, CDR2 YYREEE (reference sequence). The CDR3 nucleotides read TGTGCCAGCAGCAACGGACGAACTAGCGGGGGGTCCTCCTACGAGCAGTACTTC. It encodes CASSNGRTSGGSSYEQYF.

The genes are TRBV4-1 and TRBJ2-7; TRBD2 matches 7 bases. Germline V lookup: CDR1 MGHRA, CDR2 YSYEKL. This CDR3 contains 15 residues. The junction had 8 bases not matched to a gene; V was cut back by 4 bases and J by 2 bases. CDR3 protein: CASSLGGTPTYEQYF. The DNA for the CDR3 is TGCGCCAGCAGCCTCGGGGGGACTCCTACCTACGAGCAGTACTTC.